The 11 T cell receptor beta chains below come from one sample, sequenced in a study of blood T cell repertoires in COVID-19. Profiling relied on immunoSEQ multiplex PCR, and the TCRdb table lists in-frame clones only, not all of them. Of around 140,000 clones in the sample, around 81% were seen once. The specimen was peripheral blood. The receptors were gathered from a woman in her fifties or sixties with active or convalescent COVID-19.

CDR3 sequence: CASSGGVAASTDTQYF. The CDR3 DNA reads as TGTGCCAGCAGCGGGGGGGTAGCGGCGAGCACAGATACGCAGTATTTT. V and J are TRBV9 and TRBJ2-3; TRBD2 is a possible D gene (6 bases). The CDR3 extends over 16 amino acids. Germline values: CDR1 SGDLS, CDR2 YYNGEE. With 3 bases removed from V and 0 bases from J, the gap between germline ends came to 14 bases.

The chain is built from TRBV19 and TRBJ1-1, with D perhaps TRBD1 (6 bases). Germline values: CDR1 LNHDA, CDR2 SQIVND (reference sequence). Deletions cut 9 bases from V and 0 bases from J, with 17 bases between. The CDR3 sequence is 15 residues long. CDR3 sequence: CASNDLGQLNTEAFF. In DNA form, the CDR3 reads TGTGCCAGCAATGACCTCGGACAGCTGAACACTGAAGCTTTCTTT.

The genes are TRBV28 and TRBJ1-5; D might be TRBD1 (5 bases). V lost 6 bases and J lost 5, with 17 bases in between. CDR3 length: 15 amino acids. CDR1 is MDHEN and CDR2 is SYDVKM in the germline V gene. The CDR3 nucleotides are TGTGCCAGCAGCACAAGGCGGGGGGGGTATCAGCCCCAGCATTTT. It codes for CASSTRRGGYQPQHF.

This clone was found a few times. V is TRBV28 and J is TRBJ2-3, with D perhaps matching TRBD2 (6 bases). The CDR3 runs 16 residues. CDR1 and CDR2 (germline): MDHEN, SYDVKM. Deletions cut 5 bases from V and 5 bases from J, with 20 bases between. CDR3 sequence reads: CASSPLGGGGIDTQYF. The DNA of the CDR3 is TGTGCCAGCAGTCCTCTCGGTGGAGGAGGGATAGATACGCAGTATTTT.

This rearrangement joins TRBV6-1 to TRBJ1-5; D not resolved. V lost 1 base and J 10 bases, leaving 23 bases between the germline ends. Germline V CDR1 and CDR2: MNHNS, SASEGT. The CDR3 length is 17 residues. The DNA of the CDR3 is TGTGCCAGCAGTGAAGAAGTAGGGTTAGGGAGGGCTATCCCCCAGCATTTT. This encodes CASSEEVGLGRAIPQHF.

V usage is TRBV5-1 and J usage is TRBJ1-1, with 8 bases aligning to TRBD1. Trimming at V came to 7 bases and at J to 3 bases, leaving 11 bases not matched to a gene. The CDR3 is 15 residues long. Per germline, CDR1 SGHRS and CDR2 YFSETQ. The CDR3 loop is CASAAGGMGYTEAFF. CDR3 nucleotide sequence: TGCGCCAGCGCTGCAGGGGGCATGGGTTACACTGAAGCTTTCTTT. Supplemented by reference TRBV5-1 and TRBJ1-1, the full variable domain reads KAGVTQTPRYLIKTRGQQVTLSCSPISGHRSVSWYQQTPGQGLQFLFEYFSETQRNKGNFPGRFSGRQFSNSRSEMNVSTLELGDSALYLCASAAGGMGYTEAFFGQGTRLTVV.

This clone was found a few times. The rearrangement uses TRBV6-6 and TRBJ2-3; 8 positions match TRBD2. This CDR3 contains 15 residues. V lost 6 bases and J lost 1; bases outside the gene matches: 6. Germline loops: CDR1 MNHNY, CDR2 SVGAGI (reference sequence). CDR3 protein: CASRVSGSGTDTQYF. DNA for the CDR3: TGTGCCAGCAGAGTGAGCGGGAGCGGCACAGATACGCAGTATTTT.

The chain is built from TRBV6-2 or TRBV6-3 and TRBJ2-1, with a weak D call TRBD2 (5 bases). Germline CDR1 is MNHEY and CDR2 is SVGEGT. The CDR3 runs 14 residues. V shed 2 bases and J shed 10 bases, with 15 bases lying between them. CDR3 in amino acids: CASSYRIDGGEQFF. Here the CDR3 DNA reads TGTGCCAGCAGTTACCGCATAGATGGAGGAGAGCAGTTCTTC.

The rearrangement links TRBV7-8 to TRBJ1-1; D call uncertain. With 3 bases removed from V and 10 bases from J, the gap between germline ends came to 15 bases. Germline loops: CDR1 SGHVS, CDR2 FQNEAQ. The CDR3 sequence is 13 residues long. The CDR3 coding sequence is TGTGCCAGCAGCTTTACTGAGGGAGTGTCAGCTTTCTTT. Translation gives CASSFTEGVSAFF.

The V gene is TRBV5-5, the J gene TRBJ2-2, with 10 bases aligning to TRBD2. Germline V gives CDR1 SGHKS, CDR2 YYEKEE (reference sequence). CDR3 length: 17 residues. The V and J ends lost 2 bases and 2 bases, in that order; junction bases with no gene match: 6. This CDR3 reads CASSFPPSGGNTGELFF. CDR3 sequence (DNA): TGTGCCAGCAGCTTCCCACCTAGCGGGGGAAACACCGGGGAGCTGTTTTTT.

V usage is TRBV7-2 and J usage is TRBJ2-2; 9 positions match TRBD2. V lost 5 bases to trimming and J lost 6 bases; unmatched junction nucleotides: 7. CDR1 and CDR2 from the germline V gene are SGHTA and FQGNSA. The CDR3 spans 15 residues. CDR3 loop: CASSPGLAKAGELFF. In DNA, the CDR3 is TGTGCCAGCAGCCCGGGACTAGCAAAGGCCGGGGAGCTGTTTTTT.